The 18 T cell receptor beta chains below were found in one sample sequenced in a study of blood T cells in healthy people across ages. The use of a sample-barcoded 5' primer and a J-beta primer mix characterized a second PCR of about 7 to 12 cycles. One entry per CDR3 protein, called by TCRdb with MiXCR from the 5' RACE reads. The sample holds 550,000 to 600,000 distinct CDR3 sequences; 45% to 55% are singletons and the top ten take 20% to 25%. The specimen sequenced was blood. The receptor source for this set is an elderly man in good health.

This chain uses TRBV5-1 with TRBJ2-2; 9 nucleotides match TRBD1. J was trimmed by 5 bases and V by 8 bases; bases with no gene match: 7. This CDR3 comprises 14 residues. Germline assignment: CDR1 SGHRS and CDR2 YFSETQ. For the CDR3, the DNA is TGCGCCAGTTCCACCGGGACAGGGACCGGGGAGCTGTTTTTT. Its protein is CASSTGTGTGELFF.

V and J are TRBV20-1 and TRBJ2-1; the match to TRBD1 covers 9 bases. The germline V gene has CDR1 DFQATT and CDR2 SNEGSKA (reference sequence). The CDR3 covers 17 residues. V shed 2 bases, J shed 3 bases, and the junction held 11 bases outside the gene matches. For the CDR3, the DNA is TGCAGTGCTAGAACCCCAGGGACAGGGCATAACTACAATGAGCAGTTCTTC. Translation: CSARTPGTGHNYNEQFF.

The chain has TRBV4-2 and TRBJ2-3, with unresolved D. This CDR3 has 15 residues. Germline V CDR1 and CDR2: LGHNA, YNFKEQ. Trimming left V 0 bases short and J 4 bases short, with 11 bases between. The CDR3 loop is CASSQDPRMADTQYF. The CDR3 DNA follows: TGTGCCAGCAGCCAAGATCCCAGGATGGCAGATACGCAGTATTTT.

The rearrangement uses TRBV2 and TRBJ2-7; perhaps TRBD2 as D (5 bases). Deletions cut 3 bases from V and 3 bases from J, with 21 bases between. The germline V gene has CDR1 SNHLY and CDR2 FYNNEI. The CDR3 has 17 amino acids. The CDR3 protein is CASSEGKSLGSGYEQYF. Written as DNA, the CDR3 is TGTGCCAGCAGTGAGGGGAAGAGTCTAGGGAGTGGCTACGAGCAGTACTTC.

Regarding this clonotype: At one of its ends the junction is not consistent with the germline gene, which may arise from a read error. The chain has TRBV3-1 and TRBJ2-7; 12 bases agree with TRBD2. The CDR3 spans 15 residues. The germline gives CDR1 LGHDT, CDR2 YNNKEL (reference sequence). CDR3 DNA sequence: TGTGCCAGCAGCCAGGCTAGCGGGGGGGCCTACGGGCAGTACTTC. Protein product: CASSQASGGAYGQYF.

The chain uses TRBV20-1 and TRBJ2-3, with a tentative D call TRBD2 (6 bases). Trimming removed 0 bases at V and 2 bases at J, with 18 bases between. Germline CDR1 reads DFQATT; CDR2 reads SNEGSKA (reference sequence). This CDR3 is 17 amino acids long. The CDR3 sequence is CSARDLFFGGPTDTQYF. The CDR3 DNA is TGCAGTGCTAGAGATCTCTTTTTCGGGGGACCCACAGATACGCAGTATTTT.

This clonotype was detected ten times or more. The chain employs TRBV29-1 and TRBJ2-7; 9 bases are shared with TRBD1. Germline V CDR1 and CDR2: SQVTM, ANQGSEA. The CDR3 consists of 12 residues. V dropped 3 bases and J dropped 3; count of bases not matched to a gene: 0. The chain's CDR3 is CSVEGQGYEQYF. The CDR3, as DNA: TGCAGCGTTGAGGGACAGGGCTACGAGCAGTACTTC.

The V and J genes are TRBV7-9 and TRBJ1-1, with D possibly being TRBD1 (6 bases). Germline CDR1 is SEHNR and CDR2 is FQNEAQ (reference sequence). Trimming pared 5 bases from V and 4 bases from J, leaving 11 bases between. The CDR3 covers 13 residues. CDR3 coding DNA: TGTGCCAGCAGCGTGGGGGGCTCCACTGAAGCTTTCTTT. It codes for CASSVGGSTEAFF.

For this clonotype: Possible read error: a much larger clone is one base away. This chain connects TRBV9 to TRBJ2-1, with D perhaps TRBD2 (5 bases). This CDR3 contains 14 residues. V gave up 0 bases and J gave up 13 bases, with 17 bases separating them. Looked up from germline, CDR1 is SGDLS and CDR2 is YYNGEE. This CDR3 reads CASSVGGVEETQFF. The CDR3, as DNA: TGTGCCAGCAGCGTAGGGGGAGTCGAAGAGACCCAGTTCTTC.

The V call is TRBV29-1, the J call TRBJ1-2; D may be TRBD1 (5 bases). Germline V gene data show CDR1 as SQVTM and CDR2 as ANQGSEA. The V end lost 7 bases, the J end lost 8 bases, and 17 bases lay between the germline ends. The CDR3 extends over 12 amino acids. This CDR3 is CSANPTGQGYTF. CDR3 coding DNA: TGCAGCGCGAATCCCACAGGCCAAGGCTACACCTTC.

This clonotype was found a few times. This chain links TRBV7-2 with TRBJ2-1, with no clear D. Germline V CDR1 and CDR2: SGHTA, FQGNSA. The CDR3 has 17 residues. The V end lost 2 bases, the J end lost 1 base, and 15 bases lay between the germline ends. The CDR3 nucleotides are TGTGCCAGCAGCTTAAATGATGCCAGATCGTCCTACAATGAGCAGTTCTTC. Its protein is CASSLNDARSSYNEQFF.

This clonotype occurred a few times. A clone one base away is much larger, so this may be a read error. The V gene is TRBV6-5, the J gene TRBJ2-7; 9 positions match TRBD1. The V gene end was trimmed by 0 bases and the J gene end by 7 bases; junction bases not matched to a gene: 7. The CDR3 covers 15 residues. CDR1 is MNHEY, CDR2 SVGAGI, per germline. The CDR3 loop is CASSYSDRGVNEQYF. DNA for the CDR3: TGTGCCAGCAGTTACTCGGACAGGGGCGTCAATGAGCAGTACTTC.

This clonotype was seen only a few times. This chain connects TRBV20-1 to TRBJ2-1, with D possibly being TRBD2 (7 bases). Looked up from germline, CDR1 is DFQATT and CDR2 is SNEGSKA (reference sequence). Deletions cut 4 bases from V and 5 bases from J, with 18 bases between. The CDR3 covers 15 residues. CDR3 nucleotides: TGCAGTGCTACCCCGGGGCACGGGGGGCACAATGAGCAGTTCTTC. This sequence encodes CSATPGHGGHNEQFF.

The table lists this clonotype with many counts. The chain links TRBV6-5 to TRBJ2-7; tentatively, D is TRBD1 (5 bases). This CDR3 is 13 amino acids long. Germline lookup yields CDR1 MNHEY and CDR2 SVGAGI. Trimming cost V 6 bases and J 7 bases, with 16 bases left between them. The CDR3 protein is CASSPRQLLEQYF. CDR3 nucleotides: TGTGCCAGCAGCCCTAGACAGCTGTTGGAGCAGTACTTC.

The gene calls are TRBV5-1 and TRBJ1-2; 8 bases are shared with TRBD1. The CDR3 has 14 amino acids. Germline CDR1 is SGHRS and CDR2 is YFSETQ. The V segment lost 4 bases and the J segment 8 bases; nucleotides outside the gene matches: 10. The CDR3 reads CASSPTGDPVGYTF. CDR3 nucleotides: TGCGCCAGCAGCCCGACAGGGGATCCAGTGGGCTACACCTTC.

This clonotype was picked up a small number of times. J is TRBJ2-1 and V is TRBV28, with D uncertain. The V gene's germline CDR1 is MDHEN and CDR2 SYDVKM. The CDR3 covers 11 residues. The V end was cut by 5 bases, the J end by 10 bases, with 9 bases between. CDR3 amino acids: CASSMYGEQFF. CDR3 nucleotides: TGTGCCAGCAGTATGTACGGCGAGCAGTTCTTC.

In this sample, this clonotype turned up many times. The chain employs TRBV28 and TRBJ2-1; 12 bases agree with TRBD1. Trimming cost V 5 bases and J 7 bases; bases outside gene matches: 3. Germline V lookup: CDR1 MDHEN, CDR2 SYDVKM. This CDR3 region has 14 residues. In DNA form, the CDR3 reads TGTGCCAGCAGTGGGACAGGGGGCTTTAATGAGCAGTTCTTC. Translation gives CASSGTGGFNEQFF.

This clonotype occurred a few times. The chain has TRBV20-1 and TRBJ2-7; the D is unclear. Trimming took off 3 bases at V and 1 base at J, with 10 bases between the two ends. Germline V gene sequence: CDR1 DFQATT, CDR2 SNEGSKA (reference sequence). This CDR3 contains 13 residues. In DNA, the CDR3 is TGCAGTGCTAGGTTTACCGGATCCTACGAGCAGTACTTC. Translation gives CSARFTGSYEQYF.